Listed here are 27 T cell receptor beta chains from one sample, sequenced in a study of blood T cells in healthy people across ages. Primers used in a second PCR of roughly 7 to 12 cycles were a sample-barcoded 5' primer and a J-beta primer mix. In TCRdb, the 5' RACE reads were re-called with MiXCR into one record per CDR3 protein. This table has 700,000 or so distinct CDR3 sequences, about 20% appearing once. The source material was blood. These receptors were obtained from a man between 65 and 85 years old in good health.

The chain recombines TRBV20-1 with TRBJ2-7; D uncertain. Trimming pared 2 bases from V and 2 bases from J, leaving 13 bases between. Germline V lookup: CDR1 DFQATT, CDR2 SNEGSKA (reference sequence). This CDR3 comprises 14 residues. In DNA form, the CDR3 reads TGCAGTGCTAGACGCCCAATGGCCCCCTACGAGCAGTACGTC. It yields the protein CSARRPMAPYEQYV.

This clonotype was counted only a few times. The chain couples TRBV5-1 to TRBJ1-4, with D maybe TRBD1 (5 bases). The CDR3 covers 14 residues. Germline-derived CDR1 and CDR2 are SGHRS and YFSETQ. Trimming took 6 bases from V and 2 from J, leaving 11 bases between them. The CDR3 here is CASTQGVTNEKLFF. CDR3 sequence (DNA): TGCGCCAGCACCCAGGGAGTTACTAATGAAAAACTGTTTTTT.

The chain uses TRBV7-9 and TRBJ1-4, with TRBD1 as a possible D gene (5 bases). The CDR3 runs to 15 residues. Germline-derived CDR1 and CDR2 are SEHNR and FQNEAQ (reference sequence). The V end was cut by 4 bases, the J end by 8 bases, with 17 bases between. CDR3: CASSSPRAGGEKLFF. DNA of the CDR3: TGTGCCAGCAGCTCACCCAGGGCGGGCGGAGAAAAACTGTTTTTT. The entire variable domain, with the rest obtained from reference TRBV7-9 and TRBJ1-4, is as follows: DTGVSQNPRHKITKRGQNVTFRCDPISEHNRLYWYRQTLGQGPEFLTYFQNEAQLEKSRLLSDRFSAERPKGSFSTLEIQRTEQGDSAMYLCASSSPRAGGEKLFFGSGTQLSVL.

This clonotype was counted only a few times. The chain combines TRBV6-6 with TRBJ1-2; TRBD1 agrees at 8 bases. Trimming cost V 4 bases and J 2 bases; bases outside gene matches: 9. CDR1 is MNHNY, CDR2 SVGAGI, per germline (reference sequence). The CDR3 extends over 16 amino acids. The CDR3 here is CASSSPGTGLNYGYTF. As DNA, the CDR3 is TGTGCCAGCAGTTCCCCCGGGACAGGCTTAAACTATGGCTACACCTTC.

This chain links TRBV3-1 with TRBJ2-3, with 7 bases that match TRBD2. The trim removed 1 base at V and 5 bases at J, leaving 6 bases unmatched. The CDR3 totals 15 residues. Germline CDR1 is LGHDT and CDR2 is YNNKEL (reference sequence). DNA for the CDR3: TGTGCCAGCAGCCAAGGACTAGCTAGGGTAGATACGCAGTATTTT. Its protein is CASSQGLARVDTQYF.

This clonotype was seen a few times. This chain uses TRBV25-1 with TRBJ2-7, with a tentative D call TRBD1 (6 bases). Trimming shortened V by 5 bases and J by 6 bases, and 11 bases separated the two germline ends. Germline V gene data show CDR1 as MGHDK and CDR2 as SYGVNS. This CDR3 contains 12 residues. This CDR3 is CASSHLGGEQYV. CDR3 nucleotides: TGTGCCAGCAGTCACTTAGGGGGCGAGCAGTACGTC.

Notes on this clonotype: At one end, the junction sequence differs from germline, possibly due to a read error. The genes are TRBV29-1 and TRBJ2-3; 7 nucleotides align to TRBD1. Per germline, CDR1 SQVTM and CDR2 ANQGSEA. There are 13 residues in the CDR3. CDR3 protein: CSIDPRDRDTQYF. The CDR3 DNA reads TGCAGCATTGACCCCAGGGACAGAGATACGCAGTATTTT.

This sequence joins TRBV23-1 and TRBJ2-7; D gene uncertain. TRBV23-1 carries the ORF label, with uncertain function. V lost 0 bases and J lost 3, with 9 bases in between. This CDR3 region has 14 residues. The CDR3 loop is CASSQSKSFYEQYF. The CDR3 nucleotides are TGCGCCAGCAGTCAATCGAAGAGTTTCTACGAGCAGTACTTC.

The V and J genes are TRBV19 and TRBJ1-5; maybe TRBD1 (5 bases). This CDR3 region has 19 residues. V gave up 0 bases and J gave up 2 bases, with 20 bases separating them. In germline, CDR1 is LNHDA, CDR2 SQIVND (reference sequence). Here the CDR3 reads CASSIDLSGGVNGNQPQHF. CDR3 coding DNA: TGTGCCAGTAGTATAGATCTGTCGGGGGGAGTCAATGGCAATCAGCCCCAGCATTTT.

This clonotype turned up a few times. This chain uses TRBV20-1 with TRBJ2-7, with 10 nucleotides matching TRBD1. The CDR3 is 16 residues long. Losses at the gene ends were 0 bases for V and 1 base for J; bases not matched to a gene: 6. From germline, CDR1 is DFQATT and CDR2 SNEGSKA (reference sequence). CDR3 bases: TGCAGTGCTAGAGATTTGGGGGGACAGGGGTCCTACGAGCAGTACTTC. This gives the protein CSARDLGGQGSYEQYF.

This clonotype showed up just a few times. This rearrangement joins TRBV5-6 to TRBJ2-3; the D is unclear. The V gene lost 0 bases and the J gene lost 4 bases, with 9 bases spanning the gap. The CDR3 runs to 14 residues. The germline V gene has CDR1 SGHDT and CDR2 YYEEEE. This CDR3 reads CASSLALEPDTQYF. CDR3 nucleotides: TGTGCCAGCAGCTTGGCGCTGGAGCCAGATACGCAGTATTTT.

The chain's CDR3 is CASSLLLAGVGDQETQYF. The CDR3 DNA reads TGTGCCAGCAGCTTGTTACTAGCGGGAGTAGGGGACCAAGAGACCCAGTACTTC. The chain employs TRBV5-4 and TRBJ2-5; TRBD2 aligns across 11 bases. Germline loops: CDR1 SGHNT, CDR2 YYREEE (reference sequence). There are 18 residues in the CDR3. Trimming cost V 1 base and J 0 bases; bases outside gene matches: 8.

The rearrangement links TRBV11-2 to TRBJ2-2, with 8 positions matching TRBD1. Unmatched junction bases numbered 5, after V lost 3 bases and J lost 5 bases. Germline loops: CDR1 SGHAT, CDR2 FQNNGV. This CDR3 has 15 amino acids. Written as DNA, the CDR3 is TGTGCCAGCAGCTTGAAGACAGGGGTAACCGGGGAGCTGTTTTTT. It encodes CASSLKTGVTGELFF.

The rearrangement joins TRBV5-6 to TRBJ1-2; D remains ambiguous. Trimming removed 1 base from V and 4 bases from J, with 23 bases in between. This CDR3 spans 18 amino acids. Germline lookup yields CDR1 SGHDT and CDR2 YYEEEE. The CDR3 loop is CASSLLGTTALSSYGYTF. The CDR3 region has the DNA TGTGCCAGCAGCTTGTTAGGAACGACGGCGTTGTCTTCCTATGGCTACACCTTC.

The chain recombines TRBV5-1 with TRBJ1-2; D remains ambiguous. The CDR3 contains 14 residues. Germline-derived CDR1 and CDR2 are SGHRS and YFSETQ. V lost 0 bases and J lost 12, with 18 bases in between. As DNA, the CDR3 is TGCGCCAGCAGCTTGGAGGTAACGAAGGGTGACCACACCTTC. It codes for CASSLEVTKGDHTF.

This clonotype appeared a few times. V usage is TRBV7-2 and J usage is TRBJ2-1, with no clear D. The germline CDR1 and CDR2 sequences are SGHTA and FQGNSA. The length of the CDR3 is 12 residues. Between the trimmed V and J ends, which lost 2 bases and 6 bases, there was a span of 5 bases. The CDR3 loop reads CASSLNSNEQFF. The CDR3 DNA reads as TGTGCCAGCAGCTTAAACTCCAATGAGCAGTTCTTC.

This clonotype was seen many times. The CDR3 DNA reads as TGTGCCAGCAGCAGAGACAGGGGGAGCACTGAAGCTTTCTTT. This codes for CASSRDRGSTEAFF. The chain couples TRBV7-2 to TRBJ1-1; 9 nucleotides align to TRBD1. Trimming removed 5 bases from V and 4 bases from J; junction bases left unmatched: 5. Germline V gene data show CDR1 as SGHTA and CDR2 as FQGNSA. This CDR3 region has 14 residues.

The rearrangement joins TRBV20-1 to TRBJ2-2, with 7 bases aligning to TRBD2. Unmatched junction bases numbered 11, after V lost 6 bases and J lost 4 bases. Germline CDR1 is DFQATT and CDR2 is SNEGSKA (reference sequence). This CDR3 region has 15 residues. The CDR3 sequence: CSARAGGSSTGELFF. Written as DNA, the CDR3 is TGCAGTGCCAGGGCCGGCGGGAGTAGCACCGGGGAGCTGTTTTTT.

CDR3 DNA: TGCAGTGCCCGGGATCTAAACACCATATATTTT. It encodes CSARDLNTIYF. The chain is built from TRBV20-1 and TRBJ1-3, with D uncertain. Germline V gives CDR1 DFQATT, CDR2 SNEGSKA (reference sequence). V lost 6 bases, J lost 6 bases, and 9 bases lay in between. The CDR3 sequence is 11 residues long.

The rearrangement joins TRBV20-1 to TRBJ1-1, with D maybe TRBD1 (6 bases). Germline CDR1 is DFQATT and CDR2 is SNEGSKA (reference sequence). Trimming removed 3 bases at V and 4 bases at J, with 15 bases between. The CDR3 totals 14 residues. The CDR3 here is CSASLTGMGTEAFF. CDR3 coding DNA: TGCAGTGCTAGTCTCACAGGGATGGGCACTGAAGCTTTCTTT.

This clonotype was seen more than once but under ten times. The chain joins TRBV20-1 to TRBJ1-2; D is perhaps TRBD1 (6 bases). This CDR3 comprises 13 residues. Germline V gene lookup returns CDR1 DFQATT and CDR2 SNEGSKA (reference sequence). Trimming pared 4 bases from V and 8 bases from J, leaving 17 bases between. CDR3: CSAIPKTGTGYTF. The DNA for the CDR3 is TGCAGTGCTATCCCTAAAACAGGGACCGGCTACACCTTC.

The table lists this clonotype with a few counts. This chain connects TRBV7-2 to TRBJ2-3, with D unclear. Between the trimmed V and J ends, which lost 5 bases and 5 bases, there was a span of 8 bases. This CDR3 has 12 amino acids. CDR1 is SGHTA, CDR2 FQGNSA, per germline. CDR3: CASSRTRDTQYF. CDR3 coding DNA: TGTGCCAGCAGCCGGACGAGAGATACGCAGTATTTT.

The V gene is TRBV24-1, the J gene TRBJ2-5; D not certain. Trimming removed 3 bases from V and 4 bases from J, with 14 bases in between. CDR3 length equals 15 residues. Germline V gives CDR1 KGHDR, CDR2 SFDVKD. As DNA, the CDR3 is TGTGCCACCAGTGATAGACTCAGAACTGGAGAGACCCAGTACTTC. Its translation: CATSDRLRTGETQYF.

The rearrangement links TRBV7-2 to TRBJ2-5; a possible D gene is TRBD1 (6 bases). Matching the DNA end better, TRBJ2-7 makes the J call doubtful. CDR1 is SGHTA, CDR2 FQGNSA, per germline. This CDR3 has 15 amino acids. CDR3 DNA sequence: TGTGCCAGCAGCCGAACAGGGACCAGCTCCTACGAGCAGTACTTC. It yields the protein CASSRTGTSSYEQYF.

This chain uses TRBV6-1 with TRBJ1-1; 7 positions match TRBD1. V lost 6 bases to trimming and J lost 1 base; unmatched junction nucleotides: 2. The length of the CDR3 is 13 residues. Germline V gene sequence: CDR1 MNHNS, CDR2 SASEGT. The CDR3 sequence is CASRGTENTEAFF. The CDR3 DNA sequence: TGTGCCAGCAGGGGGACAGAGAACACTGAAGCTTTCTTT.

This sequence joins TRBV20-1 and TRBJ2-5, with a possible D match to TRBD2 (6 bases). The J call may not be correct, given that the DNA end is closer to TRBJ2-7. The CDR3 runs 15 residues. Germline CDR1 DFQATT, CDR2 SNEGSKA (reference sequence). The CDR3 spells CSAEDPKGGICEQYF. CDR3 DNA sequence: TGCAGTGCTGAGGACCCAAAAGGAGGGATTTGCGAGCAGTACTTC.

In this sample, this clonotype turned up a few times. V and J are TRBV7-2 and TRBJ2-5, with D maybe TRBD2 (6 bases). The CDR3 loop spans 15 amino acids. V was cut by 4 bases and J by 5 bases, with 17 bases left in between. Germline CDR1 is SGHTA and CDR2 is FQGNSA. The CDR3, as DNA: TGTGCCAGCAGCTCTAGTAAAGCGGGCGTGGAGACCCAGTACTTC. Its protein product is CASSSSKAGVETQYF.